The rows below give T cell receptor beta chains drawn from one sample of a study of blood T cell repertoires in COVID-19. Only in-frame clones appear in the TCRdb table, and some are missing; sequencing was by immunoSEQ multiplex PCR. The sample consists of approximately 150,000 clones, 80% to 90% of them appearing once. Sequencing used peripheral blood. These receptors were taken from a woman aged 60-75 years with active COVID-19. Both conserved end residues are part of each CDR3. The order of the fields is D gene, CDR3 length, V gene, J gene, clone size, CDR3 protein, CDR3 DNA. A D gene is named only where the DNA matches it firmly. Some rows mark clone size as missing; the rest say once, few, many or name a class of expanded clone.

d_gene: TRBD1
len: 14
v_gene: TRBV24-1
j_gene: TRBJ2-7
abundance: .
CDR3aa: CATSGTGEFHEQYF
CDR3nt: TGTGCCACCAGTGGGACAGGGGAGTTCCACGAGCAGTACTTC

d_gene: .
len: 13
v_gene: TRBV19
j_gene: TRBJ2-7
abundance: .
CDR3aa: CASSIRLPYEQYF
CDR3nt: TGTGCCAGTAGTATACGACTACCTTACGAGCAGTACTTC

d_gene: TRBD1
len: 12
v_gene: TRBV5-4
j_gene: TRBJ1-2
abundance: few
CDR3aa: CASSRDSHGYTF
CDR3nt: TGTGCCAGCAGCCGGGACAGTCACGGCTACACCTTC

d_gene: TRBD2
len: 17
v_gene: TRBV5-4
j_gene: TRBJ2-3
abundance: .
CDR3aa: CASSSGLAGGVADTQYF
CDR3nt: TGTGCCAGCAGCTCCGGACTAGCGGGAGGTGTTGCAGATACGCAGTATTTT

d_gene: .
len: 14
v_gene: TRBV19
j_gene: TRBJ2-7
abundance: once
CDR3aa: CASSPVGGIPEQYF
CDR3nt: TGTGCCAGTAGTCCCGTCGGCGGGATCCCCGAGCAGTACTTC

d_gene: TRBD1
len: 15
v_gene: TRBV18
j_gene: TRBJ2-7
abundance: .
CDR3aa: CASSPTGQIPSEQYF
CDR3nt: TGTGCCAGCTCACCAACGGGACAGATCCCTTCCGAGCAGTACTTC

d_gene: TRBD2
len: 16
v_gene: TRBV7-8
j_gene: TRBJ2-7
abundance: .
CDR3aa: CASSLGLAGSSYEQYF
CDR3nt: TGTGCCAGCAGCCTCGGACTAGCGGGTTCTTCCTACGAGCAGTACTTC

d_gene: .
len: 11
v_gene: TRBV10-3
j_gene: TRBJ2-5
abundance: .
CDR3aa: CAISDGETQYF
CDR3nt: TGTGCCATCAGTGACGGAGAGACCCAGTACTTC

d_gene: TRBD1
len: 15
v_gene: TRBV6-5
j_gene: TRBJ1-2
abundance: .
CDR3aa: CASTTLVGGRYGYTF
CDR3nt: TGTGCCAGCACCACACTCGTAGGGGGCCGCTATGGCTACACCTTC

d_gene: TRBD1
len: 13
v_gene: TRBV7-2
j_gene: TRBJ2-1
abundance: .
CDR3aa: CASSLLQGNEQFF
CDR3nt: TGTGCCAGCAGCTTACTACAGGGGAATGAGCAGTTCTTC

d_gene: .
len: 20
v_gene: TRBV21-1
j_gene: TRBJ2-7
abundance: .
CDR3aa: CASRNHRSGTSGTLSYEQYF
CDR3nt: TGTGCCAGCAGAAATCACAGGTCAGGGACTAGCGGGACCCTCTCCTACGAGCAGTACTTC

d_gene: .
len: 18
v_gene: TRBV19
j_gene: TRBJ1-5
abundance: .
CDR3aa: CASRPGGRRPYSNQPQHF
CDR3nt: TGTGCCAGTAGGCCCGGGGGACGCCGCCCTTATAGCAATCAGCCCCAGCATTTT

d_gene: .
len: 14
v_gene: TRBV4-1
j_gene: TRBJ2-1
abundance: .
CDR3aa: CASSQDRVVNEQFF
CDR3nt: TGCGCCAGCAGCCAAGATCGGGTAGTCAATGAGCAGTTCTTC

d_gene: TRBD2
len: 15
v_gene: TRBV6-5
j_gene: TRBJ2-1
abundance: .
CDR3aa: CASSYESGRASEQFF
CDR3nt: TGTGCCAGCAGTTACGAGAGCGGGAGGGCCAGTGAGCAGTTCTTC

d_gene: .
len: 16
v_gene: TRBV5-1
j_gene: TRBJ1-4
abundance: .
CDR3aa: CASSLAGVGGDEKLFF
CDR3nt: TGCGCCAGCAGCTTGGCCGGGGTGGGAGGTGATGAAAAACTGTTTTTT

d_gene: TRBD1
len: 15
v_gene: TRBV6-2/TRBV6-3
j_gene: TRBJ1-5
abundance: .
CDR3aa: CASSPQGGPNQPQHF
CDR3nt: TGTGCCAGCAGTCCCCAAGGGGGCCCAAATCAGCCCCAGCATTTT

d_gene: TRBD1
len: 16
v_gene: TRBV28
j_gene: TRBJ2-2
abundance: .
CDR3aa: CASGVRDRWNTGELFF
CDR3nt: TGTGCCAGCGGGGTCCGGGACAGGTGGAACACCGGGGAGCTGTTTTTT

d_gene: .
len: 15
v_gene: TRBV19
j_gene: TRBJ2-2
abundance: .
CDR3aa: CASTPSGSNTGELFF
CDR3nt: TGTGCCAGTACCCCGAGCGGGTCGAACACCGGGGAGCTGTTTTTT

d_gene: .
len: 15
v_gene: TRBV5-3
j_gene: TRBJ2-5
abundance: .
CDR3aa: CARSSNRDPQETQYF
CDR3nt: TGTGCCAGAAGCTCGAACAGGGATCCGCAAGAGACCCAGTACTTC

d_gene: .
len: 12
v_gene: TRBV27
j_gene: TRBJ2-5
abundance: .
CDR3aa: CASGVQGETQYF
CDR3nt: TGTGCCAGCGGGGTTCAGGGAGAGACCCAGTACTTC

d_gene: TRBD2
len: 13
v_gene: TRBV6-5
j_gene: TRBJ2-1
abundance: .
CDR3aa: CASSLAGDNEQFF
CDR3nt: TGTGCCAGCAGTCTAGCGGGAGACAATGAGCAGTTCTTC

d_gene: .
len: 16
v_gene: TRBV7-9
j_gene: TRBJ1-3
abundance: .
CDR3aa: CASSSTRGTSGNTIYF
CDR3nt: TGTGCCAGCAGCTCCACTAGGGGGACCTCTGGAAACACCATATATTTT

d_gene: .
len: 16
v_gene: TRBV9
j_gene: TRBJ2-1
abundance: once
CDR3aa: CASSVGQQVSYNEQFF
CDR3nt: TGTGCCAGCAGCGTAGGCCAGCAGGTCTCCTACAATGAGCAGTTCTTC

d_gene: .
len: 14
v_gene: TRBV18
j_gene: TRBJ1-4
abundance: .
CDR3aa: CASSPPRPNEKLFF
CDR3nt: TGTGCCAGCTCACCACCGAGGCCCAATGAAAAACTGTTTTTT

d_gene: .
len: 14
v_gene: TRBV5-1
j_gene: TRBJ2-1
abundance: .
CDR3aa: CASSLNSRYNEQFF
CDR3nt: TGCGCCAGCAGCTTAAATTCCAGATACAATGAGCAGTTCTTC

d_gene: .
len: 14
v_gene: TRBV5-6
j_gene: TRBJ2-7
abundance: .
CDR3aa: CASSPETGTYEQYF
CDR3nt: TGTGCCAGCAGCCCCGAGACAGGAACCTACGAGCAGTACTTC

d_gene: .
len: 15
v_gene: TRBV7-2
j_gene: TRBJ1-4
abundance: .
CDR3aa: CASSFRQTTNEKLFF
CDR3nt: TGTGCCAGCAGCTTCCGACAGACAACTAATGAAAAACTGTTTTTT

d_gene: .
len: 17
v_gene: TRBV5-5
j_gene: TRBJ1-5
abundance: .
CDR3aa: CASSLVSGGYSNQPQHF
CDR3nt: TGTGCCAGCAGCTTGGTATCCGGAGGATATAGCAATCAGCCCCAGCATTTT

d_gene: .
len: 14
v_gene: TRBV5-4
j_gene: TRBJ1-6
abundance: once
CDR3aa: CASRDVQKNSPLHF
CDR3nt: TGTGCCAGCAGAGATGTACAGAAGAATTCACCCCTCCACTTT

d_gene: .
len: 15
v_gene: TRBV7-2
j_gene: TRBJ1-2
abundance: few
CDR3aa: CASSNPGTTLYGYTF
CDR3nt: TGTGCCAGCAGCAATCCCGGGACAACTCTCTATGGCTACACCTTC

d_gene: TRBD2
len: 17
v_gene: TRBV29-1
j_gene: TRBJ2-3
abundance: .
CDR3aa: CSVTSGSLIGGADTQYF
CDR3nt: TGCAGCGTTACTAGCGGGAGTTTGATTGGGGGCGCAGATACGCAGTATTTT

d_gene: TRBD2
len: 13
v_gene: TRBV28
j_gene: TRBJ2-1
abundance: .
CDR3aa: CASSGGNSGEQFF
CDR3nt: TGTGCCAGTAGCGGGGGCAACTCTGGCGAGCAGTTCTTC

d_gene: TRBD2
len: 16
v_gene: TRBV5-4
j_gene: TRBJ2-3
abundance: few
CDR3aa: CASSTARLASKDTQYF
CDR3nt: TGTGCCAGCAGCACAGCCCGACTAGCTTCGAAAGATACGCAGTATTTT

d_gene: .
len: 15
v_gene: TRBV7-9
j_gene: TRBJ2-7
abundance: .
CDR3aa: CASSLGSGSLGEQYF
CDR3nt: TGTGCCAGCAGCTTAGGATCGGGTTCCCTTGGCGAGCAGTACTTC

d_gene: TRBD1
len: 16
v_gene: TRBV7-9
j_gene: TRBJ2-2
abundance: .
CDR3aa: CASSLGTGGDTGELFF
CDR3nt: TGTGCCAGCAGCTTAGGGACAGGGGGCGACACCGGGGAGCTGTTTTTT

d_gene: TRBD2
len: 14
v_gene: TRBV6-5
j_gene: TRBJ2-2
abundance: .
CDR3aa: CASRKGGSSGELFF
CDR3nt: TGTGCCAGCAGGAAGGGAGGGTCGAGCGGGGAGCTGTTTTTT

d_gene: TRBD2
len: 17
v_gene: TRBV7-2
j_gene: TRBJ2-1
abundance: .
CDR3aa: CASSLRKRTSGYNEQFF
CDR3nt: TGTGCCAGCAGCTTACGAAAGAGAACTAGCGGTTACAATGAGCAGTTCTTC

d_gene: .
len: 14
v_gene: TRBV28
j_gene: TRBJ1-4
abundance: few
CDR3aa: CASSLGGFGEKLFF
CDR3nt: TGTGCCAGCAGTTTAGGAGGGTTCGGTGAAAAACTGTTTTTT

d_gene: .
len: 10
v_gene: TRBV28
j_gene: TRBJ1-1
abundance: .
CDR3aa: CASRNTEAFF
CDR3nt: TGTGCCAGCCGGAACACTGAAGCTTTCTTT

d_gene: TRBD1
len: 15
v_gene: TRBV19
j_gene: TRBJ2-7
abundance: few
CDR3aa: CASSTLQGAGYEQYF
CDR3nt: TGTGCCAGTTCTACGCTACAGGGGGCGGGTTACGAGCAGTACTTC

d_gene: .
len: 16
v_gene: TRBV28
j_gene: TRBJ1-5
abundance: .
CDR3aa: CASSSEGDYSNQPQHF
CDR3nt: TGTGCCAGCAGCTCTGAGGGGGATTATAGCAATCAGCCCCAGCATTTT

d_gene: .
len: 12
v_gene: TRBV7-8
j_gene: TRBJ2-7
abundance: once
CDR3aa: CASSLDLREQYF
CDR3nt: TGTGCCAGCAGCTTAGATCTGCGGGAGCAGTACTTC

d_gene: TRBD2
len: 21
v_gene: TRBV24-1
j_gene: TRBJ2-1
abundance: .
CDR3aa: CATSTSTPGTETSGRRNEQFF
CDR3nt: TGTGCCACCAGCACTTCTACACCCGGGACAGAGACTAGCGGGAGGAGGAATGAGCAGTTCTTC

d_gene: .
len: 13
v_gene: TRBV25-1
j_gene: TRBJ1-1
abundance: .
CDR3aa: CASSEPYFSEAFF
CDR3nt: TGTGCCAGCAGTGAACCCTATTTCTCTGAAGCTTTCTTT

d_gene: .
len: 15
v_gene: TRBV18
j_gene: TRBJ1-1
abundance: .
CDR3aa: CASSPTGTQNTEAFF
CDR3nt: TGTGCCAGCTCACCAACCGGGACACAGAACACTGAAGCTTTCTTT

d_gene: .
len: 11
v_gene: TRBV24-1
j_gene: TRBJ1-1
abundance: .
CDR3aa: CATTSGTEAFF
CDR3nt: TGTGCCACCACCTCAGGGACTGAAGCTTTCTTT

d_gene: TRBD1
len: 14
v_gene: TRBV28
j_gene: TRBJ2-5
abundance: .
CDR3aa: CASRDRITRETQYF
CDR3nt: TGTGCCAGCAGGGACAGGATAACCAGAGAGACCCAGTACTTC

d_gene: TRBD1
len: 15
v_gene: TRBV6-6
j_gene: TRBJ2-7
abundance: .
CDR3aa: CASSQGQGNSYEQYF
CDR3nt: TGTGCCAGCAGCCAGGGACAGGGAAACTCCTACGAGCAGTACTTC

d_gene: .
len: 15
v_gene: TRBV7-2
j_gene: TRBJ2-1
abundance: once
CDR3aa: CASTPNTARGNEQFF
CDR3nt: TGTGCCAGCACCCCCAACACAGCCCGTGGCAATGAGCAGTTCTTC

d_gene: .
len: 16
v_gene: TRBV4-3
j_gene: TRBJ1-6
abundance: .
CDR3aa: CASSQEAGWSHSPLHF
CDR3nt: TGCGCCAGCAGCCAAGAGGCAGGGTGGAGTCATTCACCCCTCCACTTT